A single sample is the source of the 2 T cell receptor beta chains below, sequenced in a study of regulatory T cells in long-lasting Graves disease. Noted time point: persistent/refractory GD, antithyroid drugs over 5 years with positive TRAb. Following extraction of RNA from PBMCs, that RNA was used to make the TCR library. With iRepertoire HTBI primers and Arm-PCR of CDR3 regions, TCR beta libraries were built. TCRdb itself ran the multiplex PCR reads through MiXCR, one entry per CDR3 protein. The sample yields roughly 400,000 distinct CDR3 sequences, about 20% seen once. The input for sequencing was peripheral blood mononuclear cells (PBMCs), taken when the disease was refractory, from a patient treated with antithyroid drugs. The origin of the receptors is a female donor with Graves disease.

This clonotype came up many times. The J gene is TRBJ2-7, the V gene TRBV27; tentative D call: TRBD2 (5 bases). Between the trimmed V and J ends, which lost 1 base and 7 bases, there was a span of 17 bases. This CDR3 has 15 residues. Germline V gene data show CDR1 as MNHEY and CDR2 as SMNVEV (reference sequence). CDR3 amino acids: CASSLYPLAPGEQYF. CDR3 DNA sequence: TGTGCCAGCAGTTTATACCCTTTAGCCCCGGGGGAGCAGTACTTC.

This clonotype was found many times. The rearrangement links TRBV6-1 to TRBJ1-5; D is possibly TRBD1 (6 bases). The CDR3 covers 15 residues. Germline values: CDR1 MNHNS, CDR2 SASEGT. V lost 7 bases, J lost 0 bases, and 13 bases lay in between. The CDR3 loop is CASTTHRDSNQPQHF. DNA for the CDR3: TGTGCCAGCACCACCCACAGGGATAGCAATCAGCCCCAGCATTTT.